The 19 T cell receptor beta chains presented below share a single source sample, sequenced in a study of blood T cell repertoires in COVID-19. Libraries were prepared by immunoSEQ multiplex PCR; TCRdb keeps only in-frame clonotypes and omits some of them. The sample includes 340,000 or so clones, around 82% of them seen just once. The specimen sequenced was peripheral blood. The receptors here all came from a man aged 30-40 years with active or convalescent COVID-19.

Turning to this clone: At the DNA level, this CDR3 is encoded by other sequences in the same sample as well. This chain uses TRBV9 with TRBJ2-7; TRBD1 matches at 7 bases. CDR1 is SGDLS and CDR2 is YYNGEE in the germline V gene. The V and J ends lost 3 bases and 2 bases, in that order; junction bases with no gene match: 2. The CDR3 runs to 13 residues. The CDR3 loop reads CASSAGTAYEQYF. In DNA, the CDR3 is TGTGCCAGCAGCGCCGGGACAGCCTACGAGCAGTACTTC.

The CDR3: CASSYSSGGGGQYF. The CDR3 DNA follows: TGTGCCAGCAGTTACTCGAGCGGGGGAGGAGGCCAGTACTTC. The chain is built from TRBV6-5 and TRBJ2-5; 8 positions agree with TRBD2. Losses at the gene ends were 0 bases for V and 10 bases for J; bases not matched to a gene: 7. The CDR3 contains 14 residues. Per germline, CDR1 MNHEY and CDR2 SVGAGI.

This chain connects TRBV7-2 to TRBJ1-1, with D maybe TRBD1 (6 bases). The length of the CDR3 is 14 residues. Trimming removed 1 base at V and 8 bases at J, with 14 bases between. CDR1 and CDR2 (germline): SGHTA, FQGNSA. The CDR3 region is CASSLEAGGAEAFF. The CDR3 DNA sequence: TGTGCCAGCAGCTTAGAGGCCGGGGGGGCGGAAGCTTTCTTT.

CDR3 nucleotide sequence: TGTGCCAGCAGTGGGGACATTATGAACACTGAAGCTTTCTTT. This sequence encodes CASSGDIMNTEAFF. The chain combines TRBV2 with TRBJ1-1; maybe TRBD1 (6 bases). The germline CDR1 and CDR2 sequences are SNHLY and FYNNEI. This CDR3 is 14 amino acids long. The V end was cut by 4 bases, the J end by 0 bases, with 9 bases between.

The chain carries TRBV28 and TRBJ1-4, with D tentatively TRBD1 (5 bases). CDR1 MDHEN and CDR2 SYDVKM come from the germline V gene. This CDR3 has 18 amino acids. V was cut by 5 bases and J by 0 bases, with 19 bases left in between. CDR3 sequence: CASSPHGGLGPTNEKLFF. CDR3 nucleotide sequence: TGTGCCAGCAGTCCACACGGGGGACTTGGGCCAACTAATGAAAAACTGTTTTTT.

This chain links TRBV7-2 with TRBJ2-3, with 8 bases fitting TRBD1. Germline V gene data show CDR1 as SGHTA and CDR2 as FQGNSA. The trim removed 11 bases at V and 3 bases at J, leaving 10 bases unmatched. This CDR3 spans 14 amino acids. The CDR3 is CASSQGAVTDTQYF. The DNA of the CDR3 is TGTGCCTCAAGTCAGGGGGCGGTAACAGATACGCAGTATTTT.

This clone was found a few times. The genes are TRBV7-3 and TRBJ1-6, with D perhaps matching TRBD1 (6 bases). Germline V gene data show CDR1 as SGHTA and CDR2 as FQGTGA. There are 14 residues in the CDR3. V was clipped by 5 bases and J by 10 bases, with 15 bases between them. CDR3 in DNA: TGTGCCAGCAGCCCCGGGGCAGGGGAATCACCCCTCCACTTT. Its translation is CASSPGAGESPLHF.

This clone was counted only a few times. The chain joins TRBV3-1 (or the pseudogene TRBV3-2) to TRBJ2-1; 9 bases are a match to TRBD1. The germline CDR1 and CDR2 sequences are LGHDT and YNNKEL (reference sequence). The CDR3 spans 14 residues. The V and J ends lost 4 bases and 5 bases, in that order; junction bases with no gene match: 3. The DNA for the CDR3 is TGTGCCAGCAGCCCCTGGACAGGGGACAATGAGCAGTTCTTC. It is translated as CASSPWTGDNEQFF.

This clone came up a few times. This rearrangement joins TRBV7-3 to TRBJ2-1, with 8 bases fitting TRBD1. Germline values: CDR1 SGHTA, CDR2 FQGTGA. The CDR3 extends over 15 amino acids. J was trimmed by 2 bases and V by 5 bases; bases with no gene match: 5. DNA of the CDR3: TGTGCCAGCAGCCTTACAGGGGGGCCCTACAATGAGCAGTTCTTC. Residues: CASSLTGGPYNEQFF.

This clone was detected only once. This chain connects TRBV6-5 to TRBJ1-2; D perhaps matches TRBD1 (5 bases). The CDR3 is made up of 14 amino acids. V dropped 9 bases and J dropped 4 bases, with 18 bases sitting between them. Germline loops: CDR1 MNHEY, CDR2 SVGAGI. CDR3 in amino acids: CASLDFGRGYGYTF. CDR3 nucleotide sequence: TGTGCCAGTCTCGATTTTGGGAGGGGCTATGGCTACACCTTC.

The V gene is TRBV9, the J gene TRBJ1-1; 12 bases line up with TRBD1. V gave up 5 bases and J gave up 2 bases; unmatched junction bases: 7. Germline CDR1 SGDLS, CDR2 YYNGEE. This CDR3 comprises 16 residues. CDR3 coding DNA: TGTGCCAGCAGGATGGGGACAGGGGGCGAAAACACTGAAGCTTTCTTT. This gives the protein CASRMGTGGENTEAFF.

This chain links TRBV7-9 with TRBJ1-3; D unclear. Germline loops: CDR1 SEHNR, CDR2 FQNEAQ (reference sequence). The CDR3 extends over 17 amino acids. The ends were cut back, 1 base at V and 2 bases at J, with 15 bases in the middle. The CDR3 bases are TGTGCCAGCAGCTTAGTGGGGAGGAGGAGTGCTGGAAACACCATATATTTT. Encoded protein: CASSLVGRRSAGNTIYF.

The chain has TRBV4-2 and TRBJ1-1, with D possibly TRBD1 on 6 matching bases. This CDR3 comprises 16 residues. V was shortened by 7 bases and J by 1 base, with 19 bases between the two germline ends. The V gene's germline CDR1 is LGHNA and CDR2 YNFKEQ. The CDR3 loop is CASTPAGGARNTEAFF. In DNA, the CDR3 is TGTGCCAGCACTCCCGCGGGGGGGGCCAGGAACACTGAAGCTTTCTTT.

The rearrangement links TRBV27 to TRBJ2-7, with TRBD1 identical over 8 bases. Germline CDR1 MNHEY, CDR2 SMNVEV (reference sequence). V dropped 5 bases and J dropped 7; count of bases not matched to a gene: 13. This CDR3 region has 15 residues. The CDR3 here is CASSPLGQGMVEQYF. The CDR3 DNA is TGTGCCAGCAGTCCCCTCGGACAGGGAATGGTTGAGCAGTACTTC.

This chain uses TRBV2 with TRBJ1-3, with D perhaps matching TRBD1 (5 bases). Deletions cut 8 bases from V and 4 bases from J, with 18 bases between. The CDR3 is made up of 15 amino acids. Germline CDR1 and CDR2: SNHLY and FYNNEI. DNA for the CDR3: TGTGCCAGCGGGGGACTCGGACCGACAGGAAACACCATATATTTT. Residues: CASGGLGPTGNTIYF.

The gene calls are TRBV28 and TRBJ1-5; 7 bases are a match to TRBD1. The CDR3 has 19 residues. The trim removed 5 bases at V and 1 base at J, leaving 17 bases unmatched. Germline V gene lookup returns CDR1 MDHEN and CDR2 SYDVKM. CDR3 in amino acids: CASSPYPRGMGSSNQPQHF. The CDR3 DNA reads TGTGCCAGCAGTCCATACCCCAGGGGGATGGGGTCGAGCAATCAGCCCCAGCATTTT.

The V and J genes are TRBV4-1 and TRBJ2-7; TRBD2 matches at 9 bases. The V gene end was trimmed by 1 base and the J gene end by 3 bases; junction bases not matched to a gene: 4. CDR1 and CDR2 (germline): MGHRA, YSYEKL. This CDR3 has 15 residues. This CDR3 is CASSQVSGGLYEQYF. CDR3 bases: TGCGCCAGCAGCCAAGTTAGCGGGGGACTCTACGAGCAGTACTTC.

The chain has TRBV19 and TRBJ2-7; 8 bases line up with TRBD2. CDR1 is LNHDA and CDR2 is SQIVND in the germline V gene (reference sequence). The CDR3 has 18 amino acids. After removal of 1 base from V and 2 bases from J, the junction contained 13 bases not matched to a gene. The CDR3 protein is CASSIGRGAHAIPYEQYF. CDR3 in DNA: TGTGCCAGTAGTATAGGGCGGGGGGCGCATGCTATCCCCTACGAGCAGTACTTC.

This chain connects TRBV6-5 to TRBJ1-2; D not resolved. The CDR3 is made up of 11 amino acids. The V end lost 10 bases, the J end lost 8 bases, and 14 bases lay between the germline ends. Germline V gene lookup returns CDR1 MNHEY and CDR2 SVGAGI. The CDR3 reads CAIQSNWGYTF. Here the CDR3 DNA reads TGTGCCATCCAATCTAATTGGGGCTACACCTTC.